This is a list of T cell receptor beta chains from one sample in a study of shared clonotypes between healthy human individuals. Generated by immunoSEQ multiplex PCR, the TCRdb table keeps only in-frame clones and is missing some. This sample carries 1,400,000 or so clones, approximately 98.5% of them seen once, and the ten largest clones take 0.3% to 0.45%. The specimen was naive CD4+ T cells sorted from blood. The source of these receptors is a man younger than 45 in good health. Each CDR3 is given with its conserved first and last residue. D genes are given only for firm matches. Expanded clones are given a class, and other clones once, few, many or no size at all.

v_gene	d_gene	j_gene	abundance	CDR3nt	CDR3aa
TRBV5-1	.	TRBJ2-7	.	TGCGCCAGCAGCTTACGCACCCAGGCCTACGAGCAGTACTTC	CASSLRTQAYEQYF
TRBV5-1	.	TRBJ2-5	.	TGCGCCAGCAGCTTGTCAACGGCAGCAACGACCCAGTACTTC	CASSLSTAATTQYF
TRBV10-3	TRBD1	TRBJ1-4	.	TGTGCCATCAGCCGGGACAGGGCCACAACTAATGAAAAACTGTTTTTT	CAISRDRATTNEKLFF
TRBV6-5	TRBD2	TRBJ2-7	.	TGTGCCAGCAGTTACCGATTTTTAGCGGGAGTCTACGAGCAGTACTTC	CASSYRFLAGVYEQYF
TRBV7-2	.	TRBJ1-5	.	TGTGCCAGCAGCTTAGTGTCTGGGCCAGGCAACAATCAGCCCCAGCATTTT	CASSLVSGPGNNQPQHF
TRBV29-1	.	TRBJ1-1	.	TGCAGCGTCGAGAACAGGCTTTCCACTGAAGCTTTCTTT	CSVENRLSTEAFF
TRBV2	TRBD2	TRBJ2-5	.	TGTGCCAGCAGTGCCGGACTAGCGGAGACCCAGTACTTC	CASSAGLAETQYF
TRBV18	TRBD1	TRBJ2-1	once	TGTGCCAGCTCACCAAGGACAGGACTCAATGAGCAGTTCTTC	CASSPRTGLNEQFF
TRBV7-2	.	TRBJ1-5	.	TGTGCCAGCAGCTTAGGAGGTTTCAATCAGCCCCAGCATTTT	CASSLGGFNQPQHF
TRBV7-2	TRBD2	TRBJ2-5	.	TGTGCCAGCAGCTTACAGGGGACTAGGCAGGAGGAGACCCAGTACTTC	CASSLQGTRQEETQYF
TRBV28	.	TRBJ1-2	.	TGTGCCAGCAGCAGAAACTATGGCTACACCTTC	CASSRNYGYTF
TRBV10-1	.	TRBJ1-2	.	TGCGCCAGCAGTGCGCAACTAACGGATGGCTACACCTTC	CASSAQLTDGYTF
TRBV9	TRBD2	TRBJ2-5	.	TGTGCCAGCAGCGTGGCTAGCGGGATTCAAGAGACCCAGTACTTC	CASSVASGIQETQYF
TRBV2	.	TRBJ1-1	.	TGTGCCAGCAGTGACCCGGCAGGGGAAGCTTTCTTT	CASSDPAGEAFF
TRBV13	TRBD2	TRBJ2-3	once	TGTGCCAGCAGCCCCTCTAGCGGGACGGATACGCAGTATTTT	CASSPSSGTDTQYF
TRBV7-2	TRBD1	TRBJ2-7	.	TGTGCCAGCAGCTTAGGACAGGGGGTCCACGAGCAGTACTTC	CASSLGQGVHEQYF
TRBV11-2	TRBD2	TRBJ2-7	.	TGTGCCAGCAGCACGCGACTAGCGGGAGGTTCTTGGGAGCAGTACTTC	CASSTRLAGGSWEQYF
TRBV5-1	TRBD2	TRBJ2-3	.	TGCGCCAGCAGCCACTATCTAGCGGGAGTGCGCCCGGATACGCAGTATTTT	CASSHYLAGVRPDTQYF
TRBV5-1	.	TRBJ2-5	.	TGCGCCAGCATCCAAGAGACCCAGTACTTC	CASIQETQYF
TRBV25-1	TRBD2	TRBJ2-1	.	TGTGCCAGCAAGACGACTAGCGGGACATCCTACAATGAGCAGTTCTTC	CASKTTSGTSYNEQFF
TRBV6-6	TRBD1	TRBJ1-2	.	TGTGCCAGCAGTTACCGACAGGGCCGGGATGGCTACACCTTC	CASSYRQGRDGYTF
TRBV5-4	TRBD2	TRBJ2-5	.	TGTGCCAGCAGCACGACTAGCGGGAGATACGAAGAGACCCAGTACTTC	CASSTTSGRYEETQYF
TRBV28	.	TRBJ1-1	.	TGTGCCAGCAGTTTACTCGGGAACACTGAAGCTTTCTTT	CASSLLGNTEAFF
TRBV9	TRBD2	TRBJ2-3	.	TGTGCCAGCAGCGTAGAACTAGCGGGAGGGTCCGGATCTGGCACAGATACGCAGTATTTT	CASSVELAGGSGSGTDTQYF
TRBV5-4	.	TRBJ2-7	.	TGTGCCAGCAGCTTTCTGGGATATGGGTCCTACGAGCAGTACTTC	CASSFLGYGSYEQYF
TRBV7-9	.	TRBJ2-5	.	TGTGCCAGCAGCGCCTTGACGTCCCAGTACTTC	CASSALTSQYF
TRBV5-8	TRBD2	TRBJ2-1	.	TGTGCCAGCAGCTTGGCTAGCGGGAGGGTCCTCAATGAGCAGTTCTTC	CASSLASGRVLNEQFF
TRBV4-1	.	TRBJ2-1	.	TGCGCCAGCAGCCAAGTCTCGGGGCTAGCGTTGGGGGATGAGCAGTTCTTC	CASSQVSGLALGDEQFF
TRBV29-1	.	TRBJ1-1	.	TGCAGCGTTGGCAAGGGGATTGGGACTGAAGCTTTCTTT	CSVGKGIGTEAFF
TRBV6-1	.	TRBJ1-5	few	TGTGCCAGCGGCGACAGTGGTCAGCCCCAGCATTTT	CASGDSGQPQHF
TRBV18	TRBD1	TRBJ2-1	.	TGTGCCAGCTCCCTCACGACAGGGGGCCGGTATGAGCAGTTCTTC	CASSLTTGGRYEQFF
TRBV18	TRBD2	TRBJ2-3	.	TGTGCCAGCTCACCAAGGACTAGCCGAGGCACAGATACGCAGTATTTT	CASSPRTSRGTDTQYF
TRBV9	.	TRBJ2-1	.	TGTGCCAGCAGAAGGGACTTGGGCAATGAGCAGTTCTTC	CASRRDLGNEQFF
TRBV14	TRBD2	TRBJ2-5	.	TGTGCCAGCAGCCCCACCCGACTAGCGGGAGTGGAGACCCAGTACTTC	CASSPTRLAGVETQYF
TRBV12-1	.	TRBJ1-2	.	TGTGCCAGCAGCTTGGGGCCCTTTCGGGACAAAGGACCGGGGTCAGGCTACACCTTC	CASSLGPFRDKGPGSGYTF
TRBV5-8	.	TRBJ2-1	.	TGTGCCAGCAGCTTTGTCCGGCCCTCCTACAATGAGCAGTTCTTC	CASSFVRPSYNEQFF
TRBV28	.	TRBJ2-3	.	TGTGCCAGCAGTTTATTTTCCGCGAGTGGGGCTAGCACAGATACGCAGTATTTT	CASSLFSASGASTDTQYF
TRBV30	.	TRBJ2-2	.	TGTGCCTGGAGTGTACAGGGAGGCACCGGGGAGCTGTTTTTT	CAWSVQGGTGELFF
TRBV25-1	.	TRBJ1-1	.	TGTGCCAGCAGTCCTTCGACAGCTCTGAACACTGAAGCTTTCTTT	CASSPSTALNTEAFF
TRBV5-4	TRBD2	TRBJ2-1	.	TGTGCCAGCAGCTTGGCCTGGAGTAGCGGGAGCTCCTACAATGAGCAGTTCTTC	CASSLAWSSGSSYNEQFF
TRBV5-1	.	TRBJ2-5	once	TGCGCCAGCAGCGCACGGAACCAAGAGACCCAGTACTTC	CASSARNQETQYF
TRBV6-1	.	TRBJ1-5	.	TGTGCCAGCACCGACAGCCGGGATCAGCCCCAGCATTTT	CASTDSRDQPQHF